The 14 T cell receptor beta chains below all came from one sample that was sequenced in a study of T cells after yellow fever vaccination. MiXCR was run by TCRdb on the 5' RACE reads, yielding one entry per CDR3 protein. The table records over 300,000 distinct CDR3 sequences, around 7% of them present only once. Specimen: PBMCs, collected 35 to 50 days after the first yellow fever vaccination. The receptors come from a man younger than 35 who received the YFV17D yellow fever vaccine.

This clonotype has more than one count but fewer than ten. The gene calls are TRBV5-4 and TRBJ2-3; 7 positions match TRBD1. The V gene end was trimmed by 4 bases and the J gene end by 2 bases; junction bases not matched to a gene: 7. CDR1 and CDR2 (germline): SGHNT, YYREEE (reference sequence). This CDR3 is built from 15 residues. The CDR3 nucleotides are TGTGCCAGCAGCAAACCGGACAGGTACACAGATACGCAGTATTTT. It specifies CASSKPDRYTDTQYF.

In this sample, this clonotype turned up a few times. The chain links TRBV27 to TRBJ2-5, with 11 positions matching TRBD1. The V gene end was trimmed by 10 bases and the J gene end by 5 bases; junction bases not matched to a gene: 9. Looked up from germline, CDR1 is MNHEY and CDR2 is SMNVEV (reference sequence). CDR3 length: 14 residues. The CDR3 DNA sequence: TGTGCCACCACCCCCGGGACAGGGGGGGAGACCCAGTACTTC. Its protein is CATTPGTGGETQYF.

This clonotype was seen many times. V gene TRBV29-1 combines with J gene TRBJ2-1; a weak D match, TRBD2 (7 bases). CDR1 SQVTM and CDR2 ANQGSEA come from the germline V gene. V was clipped by 7 bases and J by 7 bases, with 26 bases between them. The CDR3 length is 16 residues. The CDR3 loop is CSAGGGGPPSGNEQFF. The CDR3 nucleotides read TGCAGCGCCGGGGGAGGGGGACCCCCGTCGGGAAATGAGCAGTTCTTC.

The chain is built from TRBV19 and TRBJ1-2, with D possibly being TRBD1 (5 bases). Between the trimmed V and J ends, which lost 7 bases and 5 bases, there was a span of 11 bases. The CDR3 has 12 residues. Germline values: CDR1 LNHDA, CDR2 SQIVND (reference sequence). Here the CDR3 reads CASMRGKYGYTF. The CDR3 region has the DNA TGTGCCAGTATGCGGGGGAAGTATGGCTACACCTTC.

This sequence joins TRBV2 and TRBJ2-7, with TRBD1 matching 10 bases. The junction had 16 bases not matched to a gene; V was cut back by 8 bases and J by 0 bases. Germline-derived CDR1 and CDR2 are SNHLY and FYNNEI. This CDR3 is 18 amino acids long. In nucleotides, the CDR3 is TGTGCCAGCTGTTTAATCCCGGGACAGGGGCCGAGCTCCTACGAGCAGTACGTC. It specifies CASCLIPGQGPSSYEQYV.

The rearrangement joins TRBV5-1 to TRBJ2-3; D gene ambiguous. The CDR3 sequence is 15 residues long. Germline V gene sequence: CDR1 SGHRS, CDR2 YFSETQ. V gave up 6 bases and J gave up 6 bases, with 20 bases separating them. CDR3 in DNA: TGCGCCAGCATGTTTCATGGTCTACCGGCGGATACGCAGTATTTT. The encoded protein is CASMFHGLPADTQYF.

At least ten counts were recorded for this clonotype. The chain couples TRBV12-3 or TRBV12-4 to TRBJ2-3; D possibly uses TRBD1 or TRBD2 (6 bases each). The germline V and J ends were trimmed by 1 base and 2 bases, with 16 bases remaining between them. This CDR3 is built from 17 residues. This CDR3 reads CASSLVGGLAPTDTQYF. Written as DNA, the CDR3 is TGTGCCAGCAGTTTAGTTGGGGGGCTAGCCCCCACAGATACGCAGTATTTT.

This clonotype was seen only a few times. This chain joins TRBV9 and TRBJ2-7; D assignment may be TRBD1 or TRBD2 (5 bases each). Germline CDR1 SGDLS, CDR2 YYNGEE. V was pared by 1 base and J by 4 bases, with 15 bases between. The length of the CDR3 is 15 residues. The CDR3, as DNA: TGTGCCAGCAGCGTAATGGGGGAAGGTTCGTACGAGCAGTACTTC. Translating gives CASSVMGEGSYEQYF.

This clonotype occurred a few times. The chain combines TRBV27 with TRBJ2-2, with 11 bases aligning to TRBD1. V gave up 7 bases and J gave up 10 bases; unmatched junction bases: 14. Germline V gene lookup returns CDR1 MNHEY and CDR2 SMNVEV (reference sequence). The CDR3 covers 16 residues. CDR3 residues: CASTPSSDRGRAELFF. The CDR3 DNA sequence: TGTGCCAGCACCCCCTCGTCGGACAGGGGGCGCGCGGAGCTGTTTTTT.

This clonotype occurred a few times. The rearrangement links TRBV9 to TRBJ2-7; D not resolved. The germline V gene has CDR1 SGDLS and CDR2 YYNGEE. The CDR3 sequence is 13 residues long. V was cut by 3 bases and J by 6 bases, with 13 bases left in between. CDR3 region: CASSGYVSGEQYF. As DNA, the CDR3 is TGTGCCAGCAGCGGGTACGTTAGTGGCGAGCAGTACTTC.

The chain is built from TRBV11-2 and TRBJ1-1; D might be TRBD1 (6 bases). Trimming cost V 2 bases and J 3 bases, with 10 bases left between them. The CDR3 is made up of 14 amino acids. Germline CDR1 SGHAT, CDR2 FQNNGV. The CDR3 region is CASSLREGDTEAFF. CDR3 sequence (DNA): TGTGCCAGCAGCTTACGGGAGGGGGACACTGAAGCTTTCTTT.

This clonotype was seen a few times. The genes are TRBV3-1 and TRBJ2-7, with D hard to call. The V gene's germline CDR1 is LGHDT and CDR2 YNNKEL (reference sequence). V gave up 5 bases and J gave up 7 bases, with 12 bases separating them. CDR3 length: 12 amino acids. In DNA, the CDR3 is TGTGCCAGCAGCGGAGTAAATGGTGAGCAGTACGTC. Encoded protein: CASSGVNGEQYV.

In this sample, this clonotype turned up many times. V and J are TRBV12-3 or TRBV12-4 and TRBJ2-1, with a possible D match to TRBD2 (6 bases). The CDR3 totals 13 residues. V was cut by 7 bases and J by 8 bases, with 15 bases left in between. The CDR3 sequence: CASTSWEAHEQFF. DNA of the CDR3: TGTGCCAGCACCTCGTGGGAGGCCCATGAGCAGTTCTTC.

This clonotype was counted a few times. The rearrangement links TRBV7-2 to TRBJ2-7, with 9 bases fitting TRBD2. Germline V CDR1 and CDR2: SGHTA, FQGNSA. The ends lost 5 bases at V and 3 bases at J; junction bases unmatched: 5. The CDR3 covers 14 residues. CDR3 nucleotides: TGTGCCAGCAGCCTAAGCGGGGGGTACTACGAGCAGTACTTC. Encoded protein: CASSLSGGYYEQYF.